This T cell receptor beta chain was profiled in a study of control samples from healthy donors and cancer patients. This CDR3 comprises 14 residues. Germline CDR1 reads LNHDA; CDR2 reads SQIVND (reference sequence). The ends were cut back, 3 bases at V and 3 bases at J, with 12 bases in the middle. Data came from immunoSEQ multiplex PCR; TCRdb stores just in-frame clones and leaves some out. The sample consists of around 150,000 clones, around 88% of them appearing once. The sequence was obtained from a man aged 18-30 years in good health. V gene TRBV19 combines with J gene TRBJ2-7, with D perhaps assigned TRBD1 or TRBD2 (5 bases each). The specimen was blood. DNA of the CDR3: TGTGCCAGTAGTATGCCGGGACCTTTCTACGAGCAGTACTTC. Protein sequence: CASSMPGPFYEQYF. Drawing the rest from reference TRBV19 and TRBJ2-7, the complete variable domain is DGGITQSPKYLFRKEGQNVTLSCEQNLNHDAMYWYRQDPGQGLRLIYYSQIVNDFQKGDIAEGYSVSREKKESFPLTVTSAQKNPTAFYLCASSMPGPFYEQYFGPGTRLTVT.